This T cell receptor beta chain stems from a study of identical twins. This clonotype was counted only a few times. Its target is unknown. Whole-study findings and limits: Researchers reported excess low generation probability among twin-shared out-of-frame alpha sequences.

TCRdb re-derived calls from the 5' RACE reads in MiXCR, one entry per CDR3 protein. The sample carries some 500,000 distinct CDR3 sequences, nearly 10% recorded once. The sample was also linked to a second study, of yellow fever vaccine responses in identical twins.

The TCR was taken from a woman between 18 and 29 years old in good health. The sequenced sample consisted of PBMCs.

The CDR3 spells CASSTRTGGTEAFF. The CDR3 nucleotides read TGTGCCAGCAGCACGAGGACAGGGGGCACTGAAGCTTTCTTT. The chain couples TRBV7-9 to TRBJ1-1; 10 bases line up with TRBD1. The ends lost 5 bases at V and 4 bases at J; junction bases unmatched: 4. The CDR3 has 14 amino acids. In germline, CDR1 is SEHNR, CDR2 FQNEAQ (reference sequence).